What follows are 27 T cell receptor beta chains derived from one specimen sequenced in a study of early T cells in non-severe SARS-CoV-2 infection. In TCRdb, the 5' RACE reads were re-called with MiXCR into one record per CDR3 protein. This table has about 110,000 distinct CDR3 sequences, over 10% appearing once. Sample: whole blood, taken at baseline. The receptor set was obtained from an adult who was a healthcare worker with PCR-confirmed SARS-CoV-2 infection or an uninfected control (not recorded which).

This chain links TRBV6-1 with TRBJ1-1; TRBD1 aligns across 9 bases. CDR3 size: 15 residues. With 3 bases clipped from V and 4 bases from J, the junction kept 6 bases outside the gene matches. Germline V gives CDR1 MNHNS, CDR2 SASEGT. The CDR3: CASSDWGQGRTEAFF. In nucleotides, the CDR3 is TGTGCCAGCAGTGACTGGGGACAGGGACGCACTGAAGCTTTCTTT.

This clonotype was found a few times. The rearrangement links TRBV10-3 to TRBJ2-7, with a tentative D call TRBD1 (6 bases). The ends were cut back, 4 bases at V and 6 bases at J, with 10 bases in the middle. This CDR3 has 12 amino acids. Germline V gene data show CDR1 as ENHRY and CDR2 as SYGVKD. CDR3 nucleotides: TGTGCCATCAGTGGAACAGGGTCCGAGCAGTACTTC. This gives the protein CAISGTGSEQYF.

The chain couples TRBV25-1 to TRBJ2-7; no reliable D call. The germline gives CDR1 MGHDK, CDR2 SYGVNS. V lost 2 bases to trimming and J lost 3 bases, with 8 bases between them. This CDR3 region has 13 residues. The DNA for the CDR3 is TGTGCCAGCAGTGAAGCCCCCAGCTACGAGCAGTACTTC. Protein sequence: CASSEAPSYEQYF.

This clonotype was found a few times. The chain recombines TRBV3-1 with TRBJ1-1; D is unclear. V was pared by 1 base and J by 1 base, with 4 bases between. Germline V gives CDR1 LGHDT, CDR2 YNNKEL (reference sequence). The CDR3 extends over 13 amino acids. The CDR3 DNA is TGTGCCAGCAGCCAAGGCCAGAACACTGAAGCTTTCTTT. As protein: CASSQGQNTEAFF.

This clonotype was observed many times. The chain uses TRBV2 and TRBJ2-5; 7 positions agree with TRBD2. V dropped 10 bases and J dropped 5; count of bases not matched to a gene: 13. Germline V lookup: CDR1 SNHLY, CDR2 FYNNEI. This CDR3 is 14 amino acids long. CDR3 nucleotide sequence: TGTGCCACTTCTCCGCGGACTAGTTTGGAGACCCAGTACTTC. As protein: CATSPRTSLETQYF.

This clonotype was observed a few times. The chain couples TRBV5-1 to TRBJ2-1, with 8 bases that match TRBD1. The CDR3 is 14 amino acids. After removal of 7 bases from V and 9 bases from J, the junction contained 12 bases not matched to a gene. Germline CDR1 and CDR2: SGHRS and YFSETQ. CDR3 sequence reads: CASRRDRSFGEQFF. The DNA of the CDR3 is TGCGCCAGCCGACGGGACAGGTCCTTCGGTGAGCAGTTCTTC.

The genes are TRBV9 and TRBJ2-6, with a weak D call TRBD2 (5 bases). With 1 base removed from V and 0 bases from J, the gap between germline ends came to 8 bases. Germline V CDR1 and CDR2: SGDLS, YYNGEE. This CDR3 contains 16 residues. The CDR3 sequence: CASSVRGSSGANVLTF. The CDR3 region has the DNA TGTGCCAGCAGCGTACGGGGTAGCTCTGGGGCCAACGTCCTGACTTTC.

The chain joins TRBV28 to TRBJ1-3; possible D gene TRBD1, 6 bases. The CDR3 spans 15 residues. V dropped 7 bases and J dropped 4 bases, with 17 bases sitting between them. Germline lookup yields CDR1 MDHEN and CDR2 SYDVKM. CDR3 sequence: CASTPVGGAGNTIYF. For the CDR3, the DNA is TGTGCCAGCACCCCAGTTGGGGGGGCCGGAAACACCATATATTTT.

CDR3: CASRGIGGRVTDTQYF. The CDR3 nucleotides are TGTGCCAGCCGCGGGATTGGCGGGAGGGTGACAGATACGCAGTATTTT. The gene calls are TRBV5-6 and TRBJ2-3; the match to TRBD2 covers 9 bases. J lost 3 bases, V lost 7 bases, and 12 bases had no gene match. CDR3 length: 16 residues. Germline CDR1 reads SGHDT; CDR2 reads YYEEEE.

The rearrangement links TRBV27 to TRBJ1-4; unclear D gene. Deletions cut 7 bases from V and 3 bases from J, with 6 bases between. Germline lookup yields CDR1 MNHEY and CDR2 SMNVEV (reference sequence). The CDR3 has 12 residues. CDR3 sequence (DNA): TGTGCCAGCATGGGTGCTAATGAAAAACTGTTTTTT. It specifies CASMGANEKLFF.

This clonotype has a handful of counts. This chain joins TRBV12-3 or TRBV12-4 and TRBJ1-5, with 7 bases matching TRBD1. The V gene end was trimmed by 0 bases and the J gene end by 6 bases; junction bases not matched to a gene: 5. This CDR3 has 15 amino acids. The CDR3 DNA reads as TGTGCCAGCAGTTTAGCGGTTAGGGGGCTTCAGCCCCAGCATTTT. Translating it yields CASSLAVRGLQPQHF.

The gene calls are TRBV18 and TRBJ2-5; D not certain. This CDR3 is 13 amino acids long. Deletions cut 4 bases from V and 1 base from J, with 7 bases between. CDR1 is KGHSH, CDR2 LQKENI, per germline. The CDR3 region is CASSQSSQETQYF. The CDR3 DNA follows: TGTGCCAGCTCACAGTCCAGCCAAGAGACCCAGTACTTC. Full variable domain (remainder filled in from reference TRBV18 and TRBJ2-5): NAGVMQNPRHLVRRRGQEARLRCSPMKGHSHVYWYRQLPEEGLKFMVYLQKENIIDESGMPKERFSAEFPKEGPSILRIQQVVRGDSAAYFCASSQSSQETQYFGPGTRLLVL.

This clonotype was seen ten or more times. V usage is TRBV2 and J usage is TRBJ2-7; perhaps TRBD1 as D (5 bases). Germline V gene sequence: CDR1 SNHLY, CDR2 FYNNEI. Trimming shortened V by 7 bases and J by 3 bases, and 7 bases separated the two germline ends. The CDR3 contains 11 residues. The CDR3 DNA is TGTGCCAGCAAAACAGGCTACGAGCAGTACTTC. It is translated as CASKTGYEQYF.

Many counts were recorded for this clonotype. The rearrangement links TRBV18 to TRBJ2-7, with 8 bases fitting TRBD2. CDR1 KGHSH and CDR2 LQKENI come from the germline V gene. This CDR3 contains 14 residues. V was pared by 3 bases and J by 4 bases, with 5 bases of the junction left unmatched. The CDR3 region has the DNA TGTGCCAGCTCACCCCCGGGGGGGAAGTACGAGCAGTACTTC. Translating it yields CASSPPGGKYEQYF.

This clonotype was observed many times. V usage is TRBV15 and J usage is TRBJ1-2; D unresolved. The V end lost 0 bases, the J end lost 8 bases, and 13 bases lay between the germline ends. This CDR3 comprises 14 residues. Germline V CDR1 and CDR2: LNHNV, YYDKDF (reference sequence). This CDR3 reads CATSRDRGWEGYTF. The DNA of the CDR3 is TGTGCCACCAGCAGAGATCGGGGTTGGGAGGGCTACACCTTC.

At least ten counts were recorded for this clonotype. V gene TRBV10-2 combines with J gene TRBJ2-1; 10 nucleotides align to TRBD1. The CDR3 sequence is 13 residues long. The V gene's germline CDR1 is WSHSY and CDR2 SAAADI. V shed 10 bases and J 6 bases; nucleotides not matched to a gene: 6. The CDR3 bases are TGCGCCACGGGGGGACAGGGGTTCAATGAGCAGTTCTTC. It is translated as CATGGQGFNEQFF.

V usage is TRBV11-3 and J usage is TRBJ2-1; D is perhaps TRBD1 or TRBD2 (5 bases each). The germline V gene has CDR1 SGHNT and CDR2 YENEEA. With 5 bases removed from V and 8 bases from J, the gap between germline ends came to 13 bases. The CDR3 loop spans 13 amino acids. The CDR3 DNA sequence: TGTGCCAGCAGCCCTGGGGGTAGAGATGAGCAGTTCTTC. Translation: CASSPGGRDEQFF.

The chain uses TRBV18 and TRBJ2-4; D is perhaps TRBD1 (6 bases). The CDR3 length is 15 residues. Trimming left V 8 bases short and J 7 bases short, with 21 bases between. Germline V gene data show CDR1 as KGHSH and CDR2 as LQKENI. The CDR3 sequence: CASTKDSRSRNIQYF. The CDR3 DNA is TGTGCCAGCACCAAGGACAGTCGAAGTCGGAACATTCAGTACTTC.

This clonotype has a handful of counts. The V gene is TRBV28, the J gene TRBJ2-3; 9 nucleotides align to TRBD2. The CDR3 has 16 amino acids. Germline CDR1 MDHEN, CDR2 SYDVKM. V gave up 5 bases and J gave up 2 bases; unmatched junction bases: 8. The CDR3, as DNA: TGTGCCAGCAGTCGCGGGACTAGCTGGAACACAGATACGCAGTATTTT. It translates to CASSRGTSWNTDTQYF.

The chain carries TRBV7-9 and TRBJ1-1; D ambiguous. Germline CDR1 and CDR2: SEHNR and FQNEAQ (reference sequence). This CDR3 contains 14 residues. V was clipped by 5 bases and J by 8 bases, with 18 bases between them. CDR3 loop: CASSEKARRTEAFF. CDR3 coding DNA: TGTGCCAGCAGCGAGAAGGCTAGAAGGACCGAAGCTTTCTTT.

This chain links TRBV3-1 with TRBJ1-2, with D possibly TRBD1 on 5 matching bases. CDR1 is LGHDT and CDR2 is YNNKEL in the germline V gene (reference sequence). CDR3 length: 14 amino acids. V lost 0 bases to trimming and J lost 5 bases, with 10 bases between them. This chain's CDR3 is CASSQDAGTYGYTF. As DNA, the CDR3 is TGTGCCAGCAGCCAAGATGCAGGGACGTATGGCTACACCTTC.

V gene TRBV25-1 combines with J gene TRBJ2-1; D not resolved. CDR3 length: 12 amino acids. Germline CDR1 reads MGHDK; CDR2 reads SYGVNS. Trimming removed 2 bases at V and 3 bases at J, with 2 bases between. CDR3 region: CASSENYNEQFF. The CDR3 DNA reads TGTGCCAGCAGTGAAAACTACAATGAGCAGTTCTTC.

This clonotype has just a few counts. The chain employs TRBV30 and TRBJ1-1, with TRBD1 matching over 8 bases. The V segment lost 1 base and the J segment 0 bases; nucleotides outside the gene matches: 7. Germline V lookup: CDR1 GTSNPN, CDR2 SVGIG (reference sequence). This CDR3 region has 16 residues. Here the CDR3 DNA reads TGTGCCTGGAGTGGTTTTCAGGGGGCGATGAACACTGAAGCTTTCTTT. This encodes CAWSGFQGAMNTEAFF.

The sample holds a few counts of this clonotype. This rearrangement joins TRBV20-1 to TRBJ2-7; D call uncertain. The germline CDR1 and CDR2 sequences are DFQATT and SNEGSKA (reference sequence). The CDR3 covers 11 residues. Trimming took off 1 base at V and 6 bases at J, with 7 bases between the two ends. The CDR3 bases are TGCAGTGCTAGAGGGCTTGCCGAGCAGTACTTC. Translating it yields CSARGLAEQYF.

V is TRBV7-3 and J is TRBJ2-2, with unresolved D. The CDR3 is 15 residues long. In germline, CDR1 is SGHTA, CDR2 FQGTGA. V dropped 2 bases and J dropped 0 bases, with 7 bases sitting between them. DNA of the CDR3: TGTGCCAGCAGCTTAGGCTACGCGAACACCGGGGAGCTGTTTTTT. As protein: CASSLGYANTGELFF.

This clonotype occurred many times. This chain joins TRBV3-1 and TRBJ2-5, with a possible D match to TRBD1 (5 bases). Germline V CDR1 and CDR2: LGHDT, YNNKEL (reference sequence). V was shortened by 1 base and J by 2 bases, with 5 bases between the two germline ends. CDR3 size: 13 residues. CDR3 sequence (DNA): TGTGCCAGCAGCCAAGGACAGCAAGAGACCCAGTACTTC. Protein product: CASSQGQQETQYF.

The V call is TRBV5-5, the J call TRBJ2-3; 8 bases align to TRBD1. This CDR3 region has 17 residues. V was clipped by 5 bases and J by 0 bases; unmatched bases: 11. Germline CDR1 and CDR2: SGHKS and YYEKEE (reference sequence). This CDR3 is CASRPIGRGLSTDTQYF. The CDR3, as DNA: TGTGCCAGCAGACCAATCGGCAGGGGGCTTAGCACAGATACGCAGTATTTT.